Listed below are T cell receptor beta chains from one sample, sequenced in a study of blood T cells in healthy people across ages. In TCRdb, the 5' RACE reads were re-called with MiXCR into one record per CDR3 protein. The sample shows about 570,000 distinct CDR3 sequences, 25% to 30% of them seen only once. Specimen: blood. These receptors all stem from a woman between 65 and 79 years old in good health. Each CDR3 is given without its conserved first and last residue.

>TRBJ1-2|TRBV20-1
SARDPKDGTSGNGYT
>TRBJ1-2|TRBV4-1
ASSQDSPGNYGYT
>TRBJ2-6|TRBV4-3
ASSQEVGGSGANVLT
>TRBJ1-4|TRBV6-6
ASRGRDAENEKLF
>TRBJ2-1|TRBV6-2/TRBV6-3
ASSATLLAGGPDSYNEQF
>.|TRBV3-1
ASSQGLAGDPYEQY
>TRBJ1-1|TRBV19
ASIPPQGRGGRSTEAF
>TRBJ2-5|TRBV9
ASSVGTNQETQY
>TRBJ1-6|TRBV4-3
ASSQEPGGGSPLH
>TRBJ1-4|TRBV12-3/TRBV12-4
ASSYRRGPAGEKLF
>TRBJ2-5|TRBV4-2
ASSQDGRSEGTQY
>TRBJ2-2|TRBV7-2
ASSLAPTTGELF
>TRBJ2-5|TRBV10-3
AISGAHFPGQGAYQETQY
>TRBJ2-1|TRBV12-3/TRBV12-4
ASSRDIAYNEQF
>TRBJ1-6|TRBV14
ASSSLEGSYNSPLH
>TRBJ1-5|TRBV20-1
SARDGQVLNQPQH
>TRBJ2-1|TRBV30
AWSGTAEQF
>TRBJ1-4|TRBV15
ATSRASDEKLF
>TRBJ2-5|TRBV4-1
ASSQVLAGTVGETQY
>TRBJ1-1|TRBV7-8
ASSDLGQGNFLPEAF
>TRBJ1-2|TRBV7-3
ASSLGKRPTGQTNYGYT
>TRBJ1-2|TRBV6-6
ASSYGGDYGYT
>TRBJ2-2|TRBV29-1
SAVRGRNTGELF
>TRBJ1-2|TRBV29-1
SVEKAPDYGYT
>TRBJ2-1|TRBV20-1
SPSGAVYNEQF
>TRBJ2-3|TRBV7-7
ASSSTSWADTQY
>TRBJ2-1|TRBV5-1
ASRPAGDNYNEQF
>TRBJ2-1|TRBV20-1
SASKLAAREQF
>TRBJ2-6|TRBV27
ASISLSGANVLT
>TRBJ2-3|TRBV6-5
ASRYSRSSDTQY
>TRBJ1-2|TRBV20-1
SATSRQGSYGYT
>TRBJ2-3|TRBV4-1
ASSQVATSTDTQY
>TRBJ2-3|TRBV20-1
SARPNRGPDTQY
>TRBJ2-3|TRBV7-2
ASSGLGQMQY
>TRBJ2-4|TRBV7-8
ASSPVGPKNIQY
>TRBJ1-1|TRBV5-1
ASSRYRTSNTEAF
>TRBJ2-5|TRBV7-2
ASSLMGNQETQY
>TRBJ2-7|TRBV6-5
ASSYKGRSYEQY
>TRBJ1-1|TRBV7-2
ASSLERIREAF
>TRBJ1-2|TRBV12-3/TRBV12-4
ASSQGQGNGYT
>TRBJ1-1|TRBV29-1
SGLRLQNTEAF
>TRBJ1-1|TRBV29-1
SVQGVNTEAF